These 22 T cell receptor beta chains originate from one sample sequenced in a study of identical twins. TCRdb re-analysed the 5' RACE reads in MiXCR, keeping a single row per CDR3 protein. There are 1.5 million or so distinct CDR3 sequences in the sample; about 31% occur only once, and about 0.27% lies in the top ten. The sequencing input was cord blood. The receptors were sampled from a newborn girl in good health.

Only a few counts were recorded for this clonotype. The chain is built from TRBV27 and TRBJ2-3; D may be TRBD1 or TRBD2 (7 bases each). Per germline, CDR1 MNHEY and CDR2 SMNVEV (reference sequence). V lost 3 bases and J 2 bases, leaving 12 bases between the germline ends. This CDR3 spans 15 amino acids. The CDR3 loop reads CASSLTGRVTDTQYF. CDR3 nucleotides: TGTGCCAGCAGTTTGACAGGGAGGGTCACAGATACGCAGTATTTT.

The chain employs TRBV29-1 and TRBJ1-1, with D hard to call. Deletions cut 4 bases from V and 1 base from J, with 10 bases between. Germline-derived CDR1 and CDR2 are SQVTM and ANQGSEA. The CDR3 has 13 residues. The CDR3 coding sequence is TGCAGCGTTGGGGAACATGGGAACACTGAAGCTTTCTTT. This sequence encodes CSVGEHGNTEAFF. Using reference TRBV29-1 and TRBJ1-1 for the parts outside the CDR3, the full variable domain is SAVISQKPSRDICQRGTSLTIQCQVDSQVTMMFWYRQQPGQSLTLIATANQGSEATYESGFVIDKFPISRPNLTFSTLTVSNMSPEDSSIYLCSVGEHGNTEAFFGQGTRLTVV.

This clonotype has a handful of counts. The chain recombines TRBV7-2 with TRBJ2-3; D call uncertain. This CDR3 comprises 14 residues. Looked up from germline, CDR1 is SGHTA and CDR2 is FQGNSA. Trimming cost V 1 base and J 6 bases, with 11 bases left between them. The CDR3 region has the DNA TGTGCCAGCAGCTTAGATTTCCTTAGGGATACGCAGTATTTT. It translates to CASSLDFLRDTQYF.

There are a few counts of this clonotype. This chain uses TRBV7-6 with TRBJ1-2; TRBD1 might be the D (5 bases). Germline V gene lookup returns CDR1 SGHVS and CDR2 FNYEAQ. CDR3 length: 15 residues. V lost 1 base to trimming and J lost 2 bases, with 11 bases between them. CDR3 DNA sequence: TGTGCCAGCAGCTTAGAGGTCAAGGGGAACTATGGCTACACCTTC. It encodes CASSLEVKGNYGYTF.

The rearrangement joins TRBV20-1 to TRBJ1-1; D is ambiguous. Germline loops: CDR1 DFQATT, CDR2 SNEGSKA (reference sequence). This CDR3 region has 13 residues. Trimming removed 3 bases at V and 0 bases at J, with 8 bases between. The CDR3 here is CSASPSMNTEAFF. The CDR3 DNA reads TGCAGTGCTAGCCCGTCCATGAACACTGAAGCTTTCTTT.

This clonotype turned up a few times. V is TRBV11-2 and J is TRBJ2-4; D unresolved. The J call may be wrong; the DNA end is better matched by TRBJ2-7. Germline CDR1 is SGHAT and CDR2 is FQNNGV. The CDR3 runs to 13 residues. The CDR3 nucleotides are TGTGCCAGCAGCCCCTTCTCGGGCTACGAGCAGTACTTC. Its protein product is CASSPFSGYEQYF.

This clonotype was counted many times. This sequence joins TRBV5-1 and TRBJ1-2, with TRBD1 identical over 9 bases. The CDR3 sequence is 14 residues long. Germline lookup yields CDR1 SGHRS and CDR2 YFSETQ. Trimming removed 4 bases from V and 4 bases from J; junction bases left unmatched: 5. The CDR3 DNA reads TGCGCCAGCAGCCCCGAGGGACAGGGCTATGGCTACACCTTC. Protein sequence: CASSPEGQGYGYTF.

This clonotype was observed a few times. DNA for the CDR3: TGTGCCAGCAGTCCCGATTGGTCGGACAGGCCCTGGCAGTACTTC. Its protein product is CASSPDWSDRPWQYF. The chain carries TRBV12-3 or TRBV12-4 and TRBJ2-7, with 7 positions matching TRBD1. The V segment lost 5 bases and the J segment 9 bases; nucleotides outside the gene matches: 16. The CDR3 runs 15 residues.

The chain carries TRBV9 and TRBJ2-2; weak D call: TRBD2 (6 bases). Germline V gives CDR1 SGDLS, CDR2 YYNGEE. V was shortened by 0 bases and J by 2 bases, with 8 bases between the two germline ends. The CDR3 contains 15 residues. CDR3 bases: TGTGCCAGCAGCGTAGGCGGGGTAAACACCGGGGAGCTGTTTTTT. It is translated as CASSVGGVNTGELFF.

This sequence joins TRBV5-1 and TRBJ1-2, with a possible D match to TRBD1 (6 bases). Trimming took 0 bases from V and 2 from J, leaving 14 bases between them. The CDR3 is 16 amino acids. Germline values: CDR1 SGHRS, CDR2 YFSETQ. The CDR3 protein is CASSLAISTGNYGYTF. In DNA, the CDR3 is TGCGCCAGCAGCTTGGCCATTTCAACAGGGAACTATGGCTACACCTTC.

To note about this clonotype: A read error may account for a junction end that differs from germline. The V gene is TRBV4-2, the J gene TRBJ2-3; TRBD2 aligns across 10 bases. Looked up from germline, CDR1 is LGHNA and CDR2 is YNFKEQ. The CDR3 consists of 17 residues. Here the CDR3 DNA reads TGTGCCAGCAGCCACACTAGCGGGGAATCTAGCACAAATACGCAGTATTTT. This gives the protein CASSHTSGESSTNTQYF.

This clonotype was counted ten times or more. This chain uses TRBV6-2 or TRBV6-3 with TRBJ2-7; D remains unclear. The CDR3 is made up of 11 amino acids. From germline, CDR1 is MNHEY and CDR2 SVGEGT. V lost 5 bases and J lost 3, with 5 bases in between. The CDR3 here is CASSNDYEQYF. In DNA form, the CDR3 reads TGTGCCAGCAGTAACGACTACGAGCAGTACTTC.

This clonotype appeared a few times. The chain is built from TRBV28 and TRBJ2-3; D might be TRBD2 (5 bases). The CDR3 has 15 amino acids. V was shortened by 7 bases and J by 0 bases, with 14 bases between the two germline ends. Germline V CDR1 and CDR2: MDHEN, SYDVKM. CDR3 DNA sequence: TGTGCCAGCACCTTAGGGAGCGCTAGCACAGATACGCAGTATTTT. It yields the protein CASTLGSASTDTQYF.

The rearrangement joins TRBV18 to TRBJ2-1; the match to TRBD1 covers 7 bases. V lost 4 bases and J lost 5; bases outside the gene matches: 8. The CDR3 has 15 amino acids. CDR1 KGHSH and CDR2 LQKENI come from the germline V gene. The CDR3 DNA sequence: TGTGCCAGCTCACGACAGGGATCTCCTGACAATGAGCAGTTCTTC. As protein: CASSRQGSPDNEQFF.

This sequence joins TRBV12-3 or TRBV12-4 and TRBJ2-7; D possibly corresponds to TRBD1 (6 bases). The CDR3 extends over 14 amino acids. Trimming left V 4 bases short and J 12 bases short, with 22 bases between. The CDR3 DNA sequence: TGTGCCAGCAGTTCCCTTGGGGGACAAGAGACCATGTACTTC. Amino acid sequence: CASSSLGGQETMYF.

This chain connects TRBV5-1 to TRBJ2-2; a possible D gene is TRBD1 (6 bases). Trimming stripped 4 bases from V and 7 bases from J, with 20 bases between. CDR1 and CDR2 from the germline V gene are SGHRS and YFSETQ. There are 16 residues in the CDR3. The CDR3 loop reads CASSPGPQGSSGELFF. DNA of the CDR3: TGCGCCAGCAGCCCTGGGCCACAGGGAAGTAGCGGGGAGCTGTTTTTT.

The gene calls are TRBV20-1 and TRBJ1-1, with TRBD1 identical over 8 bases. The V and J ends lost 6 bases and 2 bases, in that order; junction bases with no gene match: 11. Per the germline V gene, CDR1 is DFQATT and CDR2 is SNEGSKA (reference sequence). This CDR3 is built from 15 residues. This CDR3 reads CSATISGTGNTEAFF. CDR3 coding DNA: TGCAGTGCAACAATATCCGGGACAGGCAACACTGAAGCTTTCTTT.

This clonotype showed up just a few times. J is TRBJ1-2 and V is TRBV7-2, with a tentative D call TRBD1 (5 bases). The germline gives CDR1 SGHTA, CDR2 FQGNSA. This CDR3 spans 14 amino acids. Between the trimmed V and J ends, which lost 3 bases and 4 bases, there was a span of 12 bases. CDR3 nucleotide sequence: TGTGCCAGCAGCTTTCAGGGTTGGGGCTATGGCTACACCTTC. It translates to CASSFQGWGYGYTF.

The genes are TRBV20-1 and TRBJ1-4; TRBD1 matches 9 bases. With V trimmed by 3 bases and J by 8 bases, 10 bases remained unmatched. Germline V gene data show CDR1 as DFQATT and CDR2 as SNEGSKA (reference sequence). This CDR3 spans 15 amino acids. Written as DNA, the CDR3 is TGCAGTGCTAGCCCTCCGGGACAGGGCTACGAAAAACTGTTTTTT. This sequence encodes CSASPPGQGYEKLFF.

The CDR3 is CASSLVRGANEQFF. The CDR3 nucleotides are TGTGCCAGCAGTTTGGTACGCGGGGCGAATGAGCAGTTCTTC. The chain employs TRBV28 and TRBJ2-1; possibly TRBD2 for D (6 bases). Trimming stripped 3 bases from V and 7 bases from J, with 13 bases between. The CDR3 is 14 residues long. Germline V gene data show CDR1 as MDHEN and CDR2 as SYDVKM.

The CDR3: CASSQAGHLGQGNSPLHF. As DNA, the CDR3 is TGTGCCAGCAGCCAAGCAGGGCACCTAGGACAGGGCAATTCACCCCTCCACTTT. This sequence joins TRBV4-2 and TRBJ1-6, with 8 bases fitting TRBD1. The ends lost 1 base at V and 7 bases at J; junction bases unmatched: 12. The CDR3 consists of 18 residues. CDR1 LGHNA and CDR2 YNFKEQ come from the germline V gene.

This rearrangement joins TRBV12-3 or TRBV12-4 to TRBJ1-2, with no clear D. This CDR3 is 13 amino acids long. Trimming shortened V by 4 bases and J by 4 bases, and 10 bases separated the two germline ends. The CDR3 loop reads CASSSPEAYGYTF. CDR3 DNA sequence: TGTGCCAGCAGTTCCCCTGAGGCCTATGGCTACACCTTC.